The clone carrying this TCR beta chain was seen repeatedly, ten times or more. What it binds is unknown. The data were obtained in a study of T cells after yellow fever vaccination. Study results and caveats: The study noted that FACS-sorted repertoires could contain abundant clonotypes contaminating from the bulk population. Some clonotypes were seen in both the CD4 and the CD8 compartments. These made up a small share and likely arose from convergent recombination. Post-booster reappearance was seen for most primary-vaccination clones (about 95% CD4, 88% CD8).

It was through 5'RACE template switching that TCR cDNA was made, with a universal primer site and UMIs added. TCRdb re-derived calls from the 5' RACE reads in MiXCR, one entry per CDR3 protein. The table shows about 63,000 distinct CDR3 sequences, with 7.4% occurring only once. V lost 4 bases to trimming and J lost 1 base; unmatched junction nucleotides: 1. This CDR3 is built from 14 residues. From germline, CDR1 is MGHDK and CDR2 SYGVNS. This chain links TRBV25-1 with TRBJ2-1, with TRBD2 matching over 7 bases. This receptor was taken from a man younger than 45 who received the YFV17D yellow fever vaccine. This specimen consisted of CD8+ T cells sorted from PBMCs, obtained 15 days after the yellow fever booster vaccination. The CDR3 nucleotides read TGTGCCAGCAGTGGAGCGGGGTCCTACAATGAGCAGTTCTTC. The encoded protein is CASSGAGSYNEQFF.